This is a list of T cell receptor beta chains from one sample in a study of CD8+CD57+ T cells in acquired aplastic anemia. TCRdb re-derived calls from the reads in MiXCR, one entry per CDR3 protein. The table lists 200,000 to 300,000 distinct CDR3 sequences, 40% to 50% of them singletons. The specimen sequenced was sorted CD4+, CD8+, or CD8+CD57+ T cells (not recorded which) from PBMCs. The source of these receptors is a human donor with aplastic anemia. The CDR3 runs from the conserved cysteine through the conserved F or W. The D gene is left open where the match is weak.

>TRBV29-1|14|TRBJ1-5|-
CSEGATGSNQPQHF
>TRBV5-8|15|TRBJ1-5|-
CASSLAGDSRQPQHF
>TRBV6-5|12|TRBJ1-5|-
CASRPTDQPQHF
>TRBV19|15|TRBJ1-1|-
CASSDSSPQGTEAFF
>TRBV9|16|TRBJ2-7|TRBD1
CASSVSRRDRGDEQYF
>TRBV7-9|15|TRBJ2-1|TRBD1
CASSSDRGYYNEQFF
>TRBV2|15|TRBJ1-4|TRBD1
CASSAGTGEYEKLFF
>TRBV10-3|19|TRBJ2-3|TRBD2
CAISESWLAGEGGTDTQYF
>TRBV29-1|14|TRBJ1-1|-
CSVARQGLRTEAFF
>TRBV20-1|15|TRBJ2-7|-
CSARDAGSWSYEQYF
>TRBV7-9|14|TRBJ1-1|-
CASSPMGRLTEAFF
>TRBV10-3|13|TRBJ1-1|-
CASSYQMNTEAFF
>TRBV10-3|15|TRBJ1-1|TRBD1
CAISDPWTGEAEAFF
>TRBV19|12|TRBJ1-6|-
CATADYNSPLHF
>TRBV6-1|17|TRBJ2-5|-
CASSEALWAGPQETQYF
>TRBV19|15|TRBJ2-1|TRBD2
CASSSIAGTYNEQFF
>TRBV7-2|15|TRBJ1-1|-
CASSLVGGGDTEAFF
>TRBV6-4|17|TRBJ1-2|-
CASSSPNGRVRIYGYTF
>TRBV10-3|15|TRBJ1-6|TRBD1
CASSYGTVPNSPLHF
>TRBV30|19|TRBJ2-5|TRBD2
CAWSLAPGLAGVWGETQYF
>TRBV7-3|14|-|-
CASSYLENQETQYF
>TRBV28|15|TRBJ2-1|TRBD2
CASSRGTSEEVAQFF
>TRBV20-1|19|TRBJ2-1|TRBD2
CSARDPSTSGRERYNEQFF
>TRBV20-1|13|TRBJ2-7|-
CSARGDRTYEQYF
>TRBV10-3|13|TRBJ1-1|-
CAISVGGFTEAFF
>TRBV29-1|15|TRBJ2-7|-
CSVDGLDRKPYEQYF
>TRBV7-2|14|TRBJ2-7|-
CASSLDPGFDEQYF
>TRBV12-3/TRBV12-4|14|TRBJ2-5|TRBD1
CASRGTGGDGTQYF
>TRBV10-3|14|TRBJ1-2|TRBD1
CAISWTSGTDGYTF
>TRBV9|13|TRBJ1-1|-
CASSSPVNTEAFF
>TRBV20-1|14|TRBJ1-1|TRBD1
CSARQGGMNTVAFF
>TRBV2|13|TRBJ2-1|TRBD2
CASMLAGVDEQFF
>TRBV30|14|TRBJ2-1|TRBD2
CALASGRTLNEQFF
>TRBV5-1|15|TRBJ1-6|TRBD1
CASSPGTVYNSPLHF
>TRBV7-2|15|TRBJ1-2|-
CASSLVLGRNYGYTF
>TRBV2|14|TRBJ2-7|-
CASRLTGLSYEQYF
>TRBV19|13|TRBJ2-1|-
CASSMNDRNEQFF
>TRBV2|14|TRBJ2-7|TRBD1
CASTPGQGALEQYF
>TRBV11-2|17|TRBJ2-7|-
CASSPVGGPWALRAWYF
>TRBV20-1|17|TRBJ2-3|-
CSAWIGAVERFTDTQYF
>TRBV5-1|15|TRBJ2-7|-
CASSLNSPRNGEQYF
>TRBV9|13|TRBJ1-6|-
CASSLKGGSPLHF
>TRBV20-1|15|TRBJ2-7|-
CSARDLTGREYEQYF
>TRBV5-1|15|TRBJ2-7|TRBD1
CASSLRTGVPYEQYF
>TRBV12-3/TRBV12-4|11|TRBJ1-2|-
CASSPGRGYTF
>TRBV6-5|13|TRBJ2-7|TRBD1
CASSGQGFHEQYF
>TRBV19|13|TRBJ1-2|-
CASSVPPGYGYTF
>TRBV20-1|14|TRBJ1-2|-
CSARNPGTNYGYTF
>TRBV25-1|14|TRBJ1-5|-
CASSDNGSNQPQHF